The subject of this entry is one TCR beta chain. The target antigen is unknown. This sample was included in a study of cytomegalovirus exposure and HLA in healthy donors. The table came from immunoSEQ multiplex PCR; TCRdb's copy has only in-frame clones and leaves some out. This table holds 150,000 to 200,000 clones, roughly 82% found once. Study-level points and caveats: A list of 150 to 200 TCR beta chains associated with cytomegalovirus was given.

The junction had 4 bases not matched to a gene; V was cut back by 3 bases and J by 2 bases. Germline CDR1 reads LNHNV; CDR2 reads YYDKDF (reference sequence). CDR3 length: 15 residues. The source material was PBMCs. This clonotype was obtained from a woman aged 18-29 years in good health and CMV-seronegative. The rearrangement joins TRBV15 to TRBJ2-1; TRBD2 agrees at 7 bases. CDR3 in DNA: TGTGCCACCAGCAGTCCGGGACTAACCTACAATGAGCAGTTCTTC. Translating gives CATSSPGLTYNEQFF.